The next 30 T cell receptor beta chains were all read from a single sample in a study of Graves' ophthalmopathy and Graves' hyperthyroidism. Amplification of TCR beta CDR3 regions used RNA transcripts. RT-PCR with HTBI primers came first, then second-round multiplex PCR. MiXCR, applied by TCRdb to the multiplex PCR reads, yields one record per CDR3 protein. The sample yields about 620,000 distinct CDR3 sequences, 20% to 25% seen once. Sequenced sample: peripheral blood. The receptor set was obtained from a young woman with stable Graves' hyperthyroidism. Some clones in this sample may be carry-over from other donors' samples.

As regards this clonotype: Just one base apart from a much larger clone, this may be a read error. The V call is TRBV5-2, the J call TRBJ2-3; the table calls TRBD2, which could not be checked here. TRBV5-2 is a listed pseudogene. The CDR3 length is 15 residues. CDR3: CASSDDGGEGDTQYF. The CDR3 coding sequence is TGTGCCAGCAGCGACGACGGGGGGGAGGGAGATACGCAGTATTTT.

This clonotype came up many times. CDR3 nucleotide sequence: TGTGCCAGCAGCTTTGCACGGGGTGAGAATGGCTACACCTTC. Translation: CASSFARGENGYTF. This chain joins TRBV5-6 and TRBJ1-2; D unclear. V was shortened by 2 bases and J by 6 bases, with 14 bases between the two germline ends. CDR1 and CDR2 from the germline V gene are SGHDT and YYEEEE. The CDR3 has 14 amino acids.

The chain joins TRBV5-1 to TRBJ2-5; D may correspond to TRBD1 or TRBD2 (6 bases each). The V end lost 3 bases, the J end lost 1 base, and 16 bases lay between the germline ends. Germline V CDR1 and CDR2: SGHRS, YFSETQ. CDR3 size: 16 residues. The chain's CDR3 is CASSSEGHNVQETQYF. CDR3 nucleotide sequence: TGCGCCAGCAGCTCGGAGGGACATAACGTCCAAGAGACCCAGTACTTC.

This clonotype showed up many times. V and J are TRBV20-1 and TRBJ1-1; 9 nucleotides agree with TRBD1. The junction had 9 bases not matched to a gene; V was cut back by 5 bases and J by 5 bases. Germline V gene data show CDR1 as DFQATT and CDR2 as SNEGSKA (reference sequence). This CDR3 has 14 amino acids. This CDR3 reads CSASRTGESTEAFF. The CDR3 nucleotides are TGCAGTGCTTCCCGGACAGGGGAGTCGACTGAAGCTTTCTTT.

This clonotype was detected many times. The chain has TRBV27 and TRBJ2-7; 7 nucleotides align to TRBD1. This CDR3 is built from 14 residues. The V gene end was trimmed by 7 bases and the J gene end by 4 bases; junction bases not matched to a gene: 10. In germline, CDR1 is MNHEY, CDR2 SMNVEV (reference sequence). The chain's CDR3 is CASTPWAGGYEQYF. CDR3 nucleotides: TGTGCCAGCACCCCGTGGGCAGGGGGTTACGAGCAGTACTTC.

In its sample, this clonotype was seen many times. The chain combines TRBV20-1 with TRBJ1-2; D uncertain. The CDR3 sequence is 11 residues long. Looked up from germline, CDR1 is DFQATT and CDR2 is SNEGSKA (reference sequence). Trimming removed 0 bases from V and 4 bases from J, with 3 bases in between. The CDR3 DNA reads TGCAGTGCTAGAGACAGCTATGGCTACACCTTC. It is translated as CSARDSYGYTF.

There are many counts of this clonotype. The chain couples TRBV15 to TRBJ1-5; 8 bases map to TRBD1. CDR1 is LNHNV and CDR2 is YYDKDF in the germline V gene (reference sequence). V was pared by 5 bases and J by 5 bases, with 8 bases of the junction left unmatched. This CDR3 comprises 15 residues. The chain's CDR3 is CATSFRTGTHQPQHF. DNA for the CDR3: TGTGCCACCAGCTTCCGGACAGGGACGCATCAGCCCCAGCATTTT.

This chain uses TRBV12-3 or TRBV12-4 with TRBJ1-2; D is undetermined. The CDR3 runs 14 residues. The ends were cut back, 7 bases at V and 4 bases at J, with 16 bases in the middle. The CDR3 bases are TGTGCCAGCACCAGCCCTACCCGGCGCTATGGCTACACCTTC. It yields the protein CASTSPTRRYGYTF.

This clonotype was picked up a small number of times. The CDR3 DNA is TGTGCCAGCTCAGAGACGGATTCTAACTATGGCTACACCTTC. Protein product: CASSETDSNYGYTF. This rearrangement joins TRBV18 to TRBJ1-2, with D uncertain. V was clipped by 5 bases and J by 0 bases, with 10 bases between them. The CDR3 is 14 amino acids. CDR1 is KGHSH and CDR2 is LQKENI in the germline V gene.

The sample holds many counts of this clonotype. CDR3: CASSPRGQPGPEAFF. The CDR3 DNA is TGTGCCAGCAGCCCCCGGGGACAGCCCGGGCCTGAAGCTTTCTTT. J is TRBJ1-1 and V is TRBV7-3, with 7 bases fitting TRBD1. V trimming: 5 bases; J trimming: 6 bases; junction bases outside the gene matches: 12. Germline V gene lookup returns CDR1 SGHTA and CDR2 FQGTGA. There are 15 residues in the CDR3.

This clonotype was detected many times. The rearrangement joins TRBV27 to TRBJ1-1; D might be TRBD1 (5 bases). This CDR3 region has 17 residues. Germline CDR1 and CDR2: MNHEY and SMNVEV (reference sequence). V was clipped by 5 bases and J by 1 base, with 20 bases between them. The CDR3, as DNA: TGTGCCAGCAGTCGGGACCTTAGGGCTGGGGGGAACACTGAAGCTTTCTTT. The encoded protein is CASSRDLRAGGNTEAFF.

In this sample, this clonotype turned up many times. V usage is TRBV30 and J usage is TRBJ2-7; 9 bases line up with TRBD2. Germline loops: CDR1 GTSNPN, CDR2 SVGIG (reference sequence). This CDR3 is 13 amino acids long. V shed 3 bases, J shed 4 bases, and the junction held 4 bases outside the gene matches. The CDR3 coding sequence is TGTGCCTGGAGAGAGCGGGGGGTGTACGAGCAGTACTTC. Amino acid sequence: CAWRERGVYEQYF.

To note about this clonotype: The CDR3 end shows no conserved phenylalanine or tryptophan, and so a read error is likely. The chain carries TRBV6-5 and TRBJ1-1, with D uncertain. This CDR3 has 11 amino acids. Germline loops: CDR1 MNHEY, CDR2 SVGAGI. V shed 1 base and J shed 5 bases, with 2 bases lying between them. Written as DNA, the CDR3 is TGTGCCAGCAGTTACTATACTGAAGCTTTCTAT. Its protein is CASSYYTEAFY.

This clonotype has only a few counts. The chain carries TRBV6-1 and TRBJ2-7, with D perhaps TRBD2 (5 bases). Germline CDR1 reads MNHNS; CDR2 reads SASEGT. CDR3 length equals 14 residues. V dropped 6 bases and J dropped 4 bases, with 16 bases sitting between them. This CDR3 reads CASSNPLTGYEQYF. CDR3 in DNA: TGTGCCAGCAGCAACCCCTTAACGGGGTACGAGCAGTACTTC.

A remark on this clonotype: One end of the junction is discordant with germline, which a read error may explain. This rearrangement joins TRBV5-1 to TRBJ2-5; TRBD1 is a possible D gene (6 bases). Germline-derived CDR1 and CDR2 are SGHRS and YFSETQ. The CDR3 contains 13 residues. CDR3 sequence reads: CASSLGTAETKYF. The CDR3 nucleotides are TGCGCCAGCAGCTTGGGGACAGCAGAGACCAAGTACTTC.

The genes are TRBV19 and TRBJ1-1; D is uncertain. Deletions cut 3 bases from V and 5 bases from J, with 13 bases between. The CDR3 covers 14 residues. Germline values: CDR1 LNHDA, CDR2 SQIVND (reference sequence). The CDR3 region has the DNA TGTGCCAGTAGTATCACCCCCAGTGGGACTGAAGCTTTCTTT. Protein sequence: CASSITPSGTEAFF.

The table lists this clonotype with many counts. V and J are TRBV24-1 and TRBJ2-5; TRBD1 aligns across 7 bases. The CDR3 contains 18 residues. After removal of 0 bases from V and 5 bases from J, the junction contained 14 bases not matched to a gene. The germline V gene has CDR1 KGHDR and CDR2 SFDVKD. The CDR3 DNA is TGTGCCACCAGTGATTTGGGCACTCGACAGGGTAGTAGGGAGACCCAGTACTTC. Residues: CATSDLGTRQGSRETQYF.

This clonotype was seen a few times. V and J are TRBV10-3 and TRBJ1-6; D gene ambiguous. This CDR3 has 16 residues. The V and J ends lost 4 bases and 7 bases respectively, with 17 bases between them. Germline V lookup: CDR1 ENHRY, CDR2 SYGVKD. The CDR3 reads CAISVGSGVLNSPLHF. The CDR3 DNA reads TGTGCCATCAGTGTCGGTTCCGGGGTGTTGAATTCACCCCTCCACTTT.

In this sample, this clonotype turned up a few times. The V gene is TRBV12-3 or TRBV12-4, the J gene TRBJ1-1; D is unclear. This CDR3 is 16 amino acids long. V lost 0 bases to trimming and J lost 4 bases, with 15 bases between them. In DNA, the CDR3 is TGTGCCAGCAGTTTAGCCTACGGCCGACGGGGCACTGAAGCTTTCTTT. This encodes CASSLAYGRRGTEAFF.

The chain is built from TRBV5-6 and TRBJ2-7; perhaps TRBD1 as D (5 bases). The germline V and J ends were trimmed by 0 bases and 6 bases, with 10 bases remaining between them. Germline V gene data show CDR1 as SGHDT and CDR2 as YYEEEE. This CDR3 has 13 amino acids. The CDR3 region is CASSLVRDLEQYF. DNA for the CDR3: TGTGCCAGCAGCTTGGTCAGGGATCTCGAGCAGTACTTC.

The CDR3 DNA is TGTGCCAGCAGCTCCAATACAGGGCCTCGGGGTGAAGCTTTCTTT. Encoded protein: CASSSNTGPRGEAFF. The chain has TRBV5-6 and TRBJ1-1; maybe TRBD1 (6 bases). The germline V and J ends were trimmed by 3 bases and 7 bases, with 19 bases remaining between them. The CDR3 loop spans 15 amino acids. CDR1 SGHDT and CDR2 YYEEEE come from the germline V gene.

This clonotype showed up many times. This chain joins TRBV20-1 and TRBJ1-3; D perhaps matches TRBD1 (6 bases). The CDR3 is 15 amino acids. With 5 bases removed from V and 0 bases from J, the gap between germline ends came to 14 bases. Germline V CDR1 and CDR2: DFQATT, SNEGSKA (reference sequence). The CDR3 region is CSASPGHVSGNTIYF. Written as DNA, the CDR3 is TGCAGTGCTTCCCCGGGACACGTCTCTGGAAACACCATATATTTT.

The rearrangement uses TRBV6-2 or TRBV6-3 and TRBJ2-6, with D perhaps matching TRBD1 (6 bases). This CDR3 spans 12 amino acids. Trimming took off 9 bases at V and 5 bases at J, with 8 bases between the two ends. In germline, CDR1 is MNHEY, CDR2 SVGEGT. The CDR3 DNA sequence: TGTGCCAGTAGGGGGTGGGCCAACGTCCTGACTTTC. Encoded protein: CASRGWANVLTF.

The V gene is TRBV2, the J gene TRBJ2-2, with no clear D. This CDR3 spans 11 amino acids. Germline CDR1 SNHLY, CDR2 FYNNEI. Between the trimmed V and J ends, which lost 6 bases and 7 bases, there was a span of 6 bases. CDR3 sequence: CASRNVGELFF. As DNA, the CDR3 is TGTGCCAGCAGGAACGTCGGGGAGCTGTTTTTT. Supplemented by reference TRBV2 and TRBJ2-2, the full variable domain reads EPEVTQTPSHQVTQMGQEVILRCVPISNHLYFYWYRQILGQKVEFLVSFYNNEISEKSEIFDDQFSVERPDGSNFTLKIRSTKLEDSAMYFCASRNVGELFFGEGSRLTVL.

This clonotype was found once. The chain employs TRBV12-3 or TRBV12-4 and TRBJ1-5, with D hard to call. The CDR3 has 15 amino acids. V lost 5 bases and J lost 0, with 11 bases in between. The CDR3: CASSVTRVSNQPQHF. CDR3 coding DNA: TGTGCCAGCAGTGTAACGAGGGTTAGCAATCAGCCCCAGCATTTT.

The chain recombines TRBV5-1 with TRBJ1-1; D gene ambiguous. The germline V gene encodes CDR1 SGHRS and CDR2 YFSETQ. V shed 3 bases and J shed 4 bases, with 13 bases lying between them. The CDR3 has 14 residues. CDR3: CASSSLRLGTEAFF. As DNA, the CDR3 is TGCGCCAGCAGCTCCTTAAGGCTGGGCACTGAAGCTTTCTTT.

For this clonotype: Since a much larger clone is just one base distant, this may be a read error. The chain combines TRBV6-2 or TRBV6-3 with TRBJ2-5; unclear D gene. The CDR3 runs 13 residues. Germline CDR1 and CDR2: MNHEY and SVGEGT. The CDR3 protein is CASSLQYQETKYF. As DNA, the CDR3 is TGTGCCAGCAGTCTCCAGTACCAAGAGACCAAGTACTTC.

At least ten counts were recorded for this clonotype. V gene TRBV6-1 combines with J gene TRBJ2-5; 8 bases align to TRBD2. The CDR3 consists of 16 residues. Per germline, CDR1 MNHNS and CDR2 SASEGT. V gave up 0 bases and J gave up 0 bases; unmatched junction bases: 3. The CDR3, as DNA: TGTGCCAGCAGTGAAGCGGTAGCGGGGAACCAAGAGACCCAGTACTTC. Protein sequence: CASSEAVAGNQETQYF.

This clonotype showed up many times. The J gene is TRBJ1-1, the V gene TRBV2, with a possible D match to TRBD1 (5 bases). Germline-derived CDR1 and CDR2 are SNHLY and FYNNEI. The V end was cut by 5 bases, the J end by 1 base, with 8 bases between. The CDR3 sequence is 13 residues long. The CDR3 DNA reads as TGTGCCAGCAGTACGACAGCGAACACTGAAGCTTTCTTT. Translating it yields CASSTTANTEAFF.

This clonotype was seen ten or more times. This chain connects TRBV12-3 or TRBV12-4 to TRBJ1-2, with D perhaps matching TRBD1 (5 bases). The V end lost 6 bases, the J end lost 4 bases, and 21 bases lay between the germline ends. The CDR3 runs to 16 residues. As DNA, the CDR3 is TGTGCCAGCAGACCTACGATCTACGGGGGGTTCTATGGCTACACCTTC. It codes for CASRPTIYGGFYGYTF.